This entry lists 26 T cell receptor beta chains sequenced from one sample in a study of cytomegalovirus exposure and HLA in healthy donors. The PCR contained 60 Vbeta and 13 Jbeta primers. The assay was immunoSEQ multiplex PCR, and TCRdb's table has in-frame clones only and misses some. The sample has 90,000 to 100,000 clones; around 82% are singletons. The specimen sequenced was PBMCs. The receptors shown here come from a woman aged 55-70 years in good health and CMV-seronegative.

DNA for the CDR3: TGTGCCAGTAGTATCCGGACAGGGGGCCTAGAGACCCAGTACTTC. It is translated as CASSIRTGGLETQYF. V gene TRBV19 combines with J gene TRBJ2-5; 11 bases align to TRBD1. Germline V gives CDR1 LNHDA, CDR2 SQIVND (reference sequence). The CDR3 contains 15 residues. V was pared by 3 bases and J by 4 bases, with 4 bases of the junction left unmatched.

The rearrangement joins TRBV15 to TRBJ2-1, with D possibly being TRBD1 (6 bases). Germline V gives CDR1 LNHNV, CDR2 YYDKDF (reference sequence). Trimming took 1 base from V and 8 from J, leaving 6 bases between them. CDR3 length equals 12 residues. CDR3 sequence (DNA): TGTGCCACCAGCAGAGGACAGGATGAGCAGTTCTTC. Translation: CATSRGQDEQFF. Full variable domain (rest looked up from reference TRBV15 and TRBJ2-1): DAMVIQNPRYQVTQFGKPVTLSCSQTLNHNVMYWYQQKSSQAPKLLFHYYDKDFNNEADTPDNFQSRRPNTSFCFLDIRSPGLGDTAMYLCATSRGQDEQFFGPGTRLTVL.

The chain joins TRBV5-6 to TRBJ1-2, with 8 bases matching TRBD1. J gave up 7 bases and V 0 bases, and 5 bases lay outside the gene matches. The CDR3 loop spans 14 amino acids. Germline assignment: CDR1 SGHDT and CDR2 YYEEEE. The CDR3 sequence is CASSLGQGAGGYTF. In DNA, the CDR3 is TGTGCCAGCAGCTTGGGGCAGGGGGCCGGTGGCTACACCTTC.

J is TRBJ1-3 and V is TRBV10-3; a possible D gene is TRBD1 (5 bases). Germline assignment: CDR1 ENHRY and CDR2 SYGVKD. Between the trimmed V and J ends, which lost 4 bases and 0 bases, there was a span of 16 bases. There are 17 residues in the CDR3. The CDR3 nucleotides are TGTGCCATCAGTGGCCACGGACAAGCTCACTCTGGAAACACCATATATTTT. Residues: CAISGHGQAHSGNTIYF.

A note on this clone: The same CDR3 arises from other DNA sequences in this sample as well. J is TRBJ1-2 and V is TRBV6-5; D ambiguous. Germline V gene lookup returns CDR1 MNHEY and CDR2 SVGAGI. The CDR3 totals 14 residues. V lost 0 bases and J lost 1, with 6 bases in between. Here the CDR3 DNA reads TGTGCCAGCAGTTACTCATCGGGTAACTATGGCTACACCTTC. This codes for CASSYSSGNYGYTF.

Worth noting for this clone: Within the sample, other DNA sequences also encode this same CDR3. The chain combines TRBV25-1 with TRBJ1-1, with D tentatively TRBD1 (5 bases). Germline V gives CDR1 MGHDK, CDR2 SYGVNS. CDR3 size: 12 residues. V dropped 3 bases and J dropped 3 bases, with 5 bases sitting between them. DNA for the CDR3: TGTGCCAGCAGTGACAGGGACACTGAAGCTTTCTTT. It yields the protein CASSDRDTEAFF.

The chain's CDR3 is CASSLARLRGAFF. CDR3 nucleotide sequence: TGTGCCAGCAGCTTAGCCCGGTTGCGGGGAGCTTTCTTT. This rearrangement joins TRBV7-2 to TRBJ1-1, with D hard to call. This CDR3 is built from 13 residues. The germline V gene has CDR1 SGHTA and CDR2 FQGNSA. V lost 0 bases to trimming and J lost 10 bases, with 12 bases between them.

The chain links TRBV27 to TRBJ1-2; a possible D gene is TRBD1 (5 bases). This CDR3 is built from 16 residues. Trimming cost V 5 bases and J 7 bases, with 23 bases left between them. Germline-derived CDR1 and CDR2 are MNHEY and SMNVEV (reference sequence). CDR3 in DNA: TGTGCCAGCAGTCCAATCCCGACAGTCTACGTTCCTGGCTACACCTTC. Protein: CASSPIPTVYVPGYTF.

The CDR3 sequence: CASSLAAGNSGNTIYF. The DNA of the CDR3 is TGCGCCAGCAGCTTAGCCGCAGGGAACTCTGGAAACACCATATATTTT. The J gene is TRBJ1-3, the V gene TRBV5-1, with D possibly matching TRBD1 (5 bases). V lost 2 bases and J lost 0, with 12 bases in between. From germline, CDR1 is SGHRS and CDR2 YFSETQ. The CDR3 runs to 16 residues.

This rearrangement joins TRBV6-5 to TRBJ2-1; D is perhaps TRBD2 (5 bases). CDR1 is MNHEY and CDR2 is SVGAGI in the germline V gene. This CDR3 has 15 residues. Trimming shortened V by 4 bases and J by 0 bases, and 10 bases separated the two germline ends. The CDR3 DNA sequence: TGTGCCAGCAGTTCCCCCCGGGACTCCTACAATGAGCAGTTCTTC. Protein: CASSSPRDSYNEQFF.

This chain links TRBV5-1 with TRBJ1-2; TRBD1 matches at 7 bases. The V and J ends lost 4 bases and 4 bases, in that order; junction bases with no gene match: 7. The V gene's germline CDR1 is SGHRS and CDR2 YFSETQ. There are 14 residues in the CDR3. CDR3 DNA sequence: TGCGCCAGCAGCACTGGGGACAGCCTCTATGGCTACACCTTC. Residues: CASSTGDSLYGYTF.

The CDR3 bases are TGTGCCAGCAGCTTAGAGACAGCGGGATGGGGCAATGAGCAGTTCTTC. It codes for CASSLETAGWGNEQFF. The chain recombines TRBV7-2 with TRBJ2-1; 7 nucleotides line up with TRBD2. CDR1 SGHTA and CDR2 FQGNSA come from the germline V gene. The CDR3 contains 16 residues. V shed 1 base and J 6 bases; nucleotides not matched to a gene: 9. Drawing the rest from reference TRBV7-2 and TRBJ2-1, the complete variable domain is GAGVSQSPSNKVTEKGKDVELRCDPISGHTALYWYRQSLGQGLEFLIYFQGNSAPDKSGLPSDRFSAERTGGSVSTLTIQRTQQEDSAVYLCASSLETAGWGNEQFFGPGTRLTVL.

This chain connects TRBV29-1 to TRBJ2-3, with D hard to call. In germline, CDR1 is SQVTM, CDR2 ANQGSEA. Trimming left V 4 bases short and J 2 bases short, with 7 bases between. The CDR3 is 12 residues long. The CDR3 protein is CSVATDTDTQYF. The CDR3, as DNA: TGCAGCGTTGCGACTGACACAGATACGCAGTATTTT.

This chain links TRBV28 with TRBJ2-7, with a weak D call TRBD2 (6 bases). Trimming took 2 bases from V and 3 from J, leaving 8 bases between them. The CDR3 has 13 amino acids. Germline lookup yields CDR1 MDHEN and CDR2 SYDVKM. In DNA form, the CDR3 reads TGTGCCAGCAGTTTAGGCGGGAACTACGAGCAGTACTTC. This gives the protein CASSLGGNYEQYF.

This chain uses TRBV28 with TRBJ1-2; no reliable D call. Looked up from germline, CDR1 is MDHEN and CDR2 is SYDVKM. CDR3 length: 15 residues. V dropped 1 base and J dropped 3 bases, with 12 bases sitting between them. Written as DNA, the CDR3 is TGTGCCAGCAGTTTATCAAAAGCGGGCCACTATGGCTACACCTTC. Its protein product is CASSLSKAGHYGYTF.

This chain links TRBV6-5 with TRBJ1-1; D is uncertain. This CDR3 is 13 amino acids long. V gave up 0 bases and J gave up 8 bases, with 10 bases separating them. Per germline, CDR1 MNHEY and CDR2 SVGAGI. The DNA of the CDR3 is TGTGCCAGCAGTTACTCGTCGGAGGTGGAAGCTTTCTTT. This codes for CASSYSSEVEAFF.

The chain carries TRBV6-1 and TRBJ1-1, with 7 bases matching TRBD1. The CDR3 length is 16 residues. V was clipped by 3 bases and J by 3 bases; unmatched bases: 10. Germline V gene data show CDR1 as MNHNS and CDR2 as SASEGT. CDR3 loop: CASSDDRAGVDTEAFF. CDR3 nucleotides: TGTGCCAGCAGTGACGACAGGGCCGGGGTGGACACTGAAGCTTTCTTT.

V gene TRBV7-2 combines with J gene TRBJ2-7; TRBD2 might be the D (6 bases). Germline V gene data show CDR1 as SGHTA and CDR2 as FQGNSA. Trimming cost V 7 bases and J 2 bases, with 24 bases left between them. The CDR3 is 17 amino acids. The CDR3 DNA reads as TGTGCCAGCACCGTTGGGCCCAATAGCGGACCAACCTACGAGCAGTACTTC. This sequence encodes CASTVGPNSGPTYEQYF.

The V call is TRBV14, the J call TRBJ1-1; no definite D call. The V gene lost 1 base and the J gene lost 4 bases, with 7 bases spanning the gap. This CDR3 is 13 amino acids long. CDR1 is SGHDN, CDR2 FVKESK, per germline. The CDR3 sequence is CASSQGGSTEAFF. The CDR3 nucleotides read TGTGCCAGCAGCCAAGGAGGATCCACTGAAGCTTTCTTT.

In regard to this clone: An end of the junction does not agree with germline; a read error may underlie this. The chain combines TRBV2 with TRBJ2-5; D ambiguous. Germline V gives CDR1 SNHLY, CDR2 FYNNEI. The CDR3 totals 11 residues. The CDR3 loop reads CASREDTTQYF. DNA for the CDR3: TGTGCCAGCAGGGAAGACACCACCCAGTACTTC.

This clone came up once. This sequence joins TRBV19 and TRBJ1-1, with 9 positions matching TRBD1. Trimming cost V 4 bases and J 4 bases; bases outside gene matches: 7. This CDR3 is 15 amino acids long. In germline, CDR1 is LNHDA, CDR2 SQIVND (reference sequence). CDR3 region: CASSKSGTGSTEAFF. DNA for the CDR3: TGTGCCAGTAGTAAATCAGGGACAGGGAGCACTGAAGCTTTCTTT.

This clone was recorded a few times. The chain has TRBV27 and TRBJ1-4; D possibly corresponds to TRBD1 (6 bases). Between the trimmed V and J ends, which lost 6 bases and 4 bases, there was a span of 12 bases. Germline V gene lookup returns CDR1 MNHEY and CDR2 SMNVEV (reference sequence). This CDR3 is 14 amino acids long. CDR3: CASRLQGSNEKLFF. The CDR3 DNA reads as TGTGCCAGCAGACTACAGGGCAGTAATGAAAAACTGTTTTTT.

This clone was counted once. This sequence joins TRBV25-1 and TRBJ1-1, with 7 nucleotides matching TRBD1. From germline, CDR1 is MGHDK and CDR2 SYGVNS. This CDR3 contains 16 residues. With V trimmed by 0 bases and J by 8 bases, 12 bases remained unmatched. CDR3: CASSEYFPLIQGEAFF. CDR3 bases: TGTGCCAGCAGTGAATATTTCCCTCTCATACAGGGGGAAGCTTTCTTT. The full variable domain, completed using reference TRBV25-1 and TRBJ1-1, is EADIYQTPRYLVIGTGKKITLECSQTMGHDKMYWYQQDPGMELHLIHYSYGVNSTEKGDLSSESTVSRIRTEHFPLTLESARPSHTSQYLCASSEYFPLIQGEAFFGQGTRLTVV.

This clone has just a few counts. The gene calls are TRBV2 and TRBJ2-5; D perhaps matches TRBD1 (5 bases). Looked up from germline, CDR1 is SNHLY and CDR2 is FYNNEI. The germline V and J ends were trimmed by 6 bases and 0 bases, with 8 bases remaining between them. The CDR3 is made up of 13 amino acids. The CDR3 sequence is CASRLRDQETQYF. The CDR3 DNA is TGTGCCAGCAGACTCAGGGACCAAGAGACCCAGTACTTC.

In regard to this clone: One junction end does not reproduce the germline sequence, and a read error may be involved. This chain joins TRBV6-1 and TRBJ2-7; possible D gene TRBD1, 5 bases. Germline V CDR1 and CDR2: MNHNS, SASEGT. The CDR3 runs 16 residues. The CDR3 loop is CASSVHLSGNSYERYF. CDR3 DNA: TGTGCCAGCAGTGTCCACCTATCAGGGAACTCCTACGAGCGGTACTTC.

This clone was detected only a few times. The chain employs TRBV9 and TRBJ1-4, with TRBD1 matching over 9 bases. Germline CDR1 SGDLS, CDR2 YYNGEE. The V gene end was trimmed by 3 bases and the J gene end by 8 bases; junction bases not matched to a gene: 5. The CDR3 contains 14 residues. CDR3 amino acids: CASSATGGDEKLFF. CDR3 in DNA: TGTGCCAGCAGCGCGACAGGGGGTGACGAAAAACTGTTTTTT.